These 23 T cell receptor beta chains originate from one sample sequenced in a study of blood T cell repertoires in COVID-19. The protocol was immunoSEQ multiplex PCR, while the TCRdb copy is restricted to in-frame clones and leaves out a portion. This sample has around 40,000 clones, with 92% found just once. The sample taken for sequencing was peripheral blood. Source of these receptors: a human donor in a cohort sampled during active COVID-19.

V gene TRBV27 combines with J gene TRBJ2-7; 10 bases are a match to TRBD1. Germline CDR1 and CDR2: MNHEY and SMNVEV (reference sequence). CDR3 size: 15 residues. Trimming at V came to 2 bases and at J to 9 bases, leaving 10 bases not matched to a gene. CDR3 loop: CASSLRGTGEVGQYF. The CDR3 DNA follows: TGTGCCAGCAGTTTAAGGGGGACAGGGGAGGTTGGGCAGTACTTC.

This chain uses TRBV6-5 with TRBJ1-6; no reliable D call. Germline V gives CDR1 MNHEY, CDR2 SVGAGI. Trimming took off 2 bases at V and 6 bases at J, with 8 bases between the two ends. The CDR3 is 14 residues long. The CDR3 spells CASSYAGFNSPLHF. The CDR3 nucleotides read TGTGCCAGCAGTTACGCGGGGTTTAATTCACCCCTCCACTTT.

V gene TRBV29-1 combines with J gene TRBJ1-2, with D hard to call. Per the germline V gene, CDR1 is SQVTM and CDR2 is ANQGSEA. The CDR3 is 8 residues long. Trimming pared 6 bases from V and 8 bases from J, leaving 4 bases between. CDR3 bases: TGCAGCGTCGGGGGCTACACCTTC. It encodes CSVGGYTF.

This clone was observed a single time. The rearrangement links TRBV5-1 to TRBJ2-7; a possible D gene is TRBD2 (5 bases). The germline V gene encodes CDR1 SGHRS and CDR2 YFSETQ. V lost 0 bases and J 5 bases, leaving 6 bases between the germline ends. The CDR3 consists of 12 residues. CDR3 nucleotides: TGCGCCAGCAGCTTGGCGGGGAACGAGCAGTACTTC. Its translation is CASSLAGNEQYF. The full variable domain, completed using reference TRBV5-1 and TRBJ2-7, is KAGVTQTPRYLIKTRGQQVTLSCSPISGHRSVSWYQQTPGQGLQFLFEYFSETQRNKGNFPGRFSGRQFSNSRSEMNVSTLELGDSALYLCASSLAGNEQYFGPGTRLTVT.

The rearrangement uses TRBV7-9 and TRBJ2-7; the D gene is possibly TRBD1 (6 bases). The CDR3 is 13 residues long. V was shortened by 4 bases and J by 6 bases, with 13 bases between the two germline ends. Germline V gene lookup returns CDR1 SEHNR and CDR2 FQNEAQ (reference sequence). The CDR3, as DNA: TGTGCCAGCAGCTCCCACAGGGTAGGCGAGCAGTACTTC. Its translation: CASSSHRVGEQYF.

This chain uses TRBV4-3 with TRBJ1-2; D may be TRBD1 (5 bases). V lost 0 bases and J 2 bases, leaving 10 bases between the germline ends. The CDR3 runs to 15 residues. Germline V gene lookup returns CDR1 LGHNA and CDR2 YSLEER. The CDR3, as DNA: TGCGCCAGCAGCCAAGAGATAGGGGCGAACTATGGCTACACCTTC. This codes for CASSQEIGANYGYTF.

This clone showed up just once. The V gene is TRBV10-3, the J gene TRBJ1-6; no clear D. Trimming stripped 11 bases from V and 1 base from J, with 15 bases between. CDR1 ENHRY and CDR2 SYGVKD come from the germline V gene. This CDR3 is 15 amino acids long. The CDR3 sequence is CAASAARSYNSPLHF. CDR3 nucleotides: TGTGCCGCCTCTGCCGCGCGGTCCTATAATTCACCCCTCCACTTT.

This rearrangement joins TRBV19 to TRBJ1-3; possible D gene TRBD1, 5 bases. The CDR3 loop spans 16 amino acids. The germline V gene has CDR1 LNHDA and CDR2 SQIVND (reference sequence). V lost 3 bases and J 2 bases, leaving 14 bases between the germline ends. DNA of the CDR3: TGTGCCAGTAGTATGGGGGAGGGGTTACCTGGAAACACCATATATTTT. Translation: CASSMGEGLPGNTIYF.

The rearrangement uses TRBV5-6 and TRBJ2-6; 12 bases align to TRBD1. The germline gives CDR1 SGHDT, CDR2 YYEEEE. J was trimmed by 4 bases and V by 4 bases; bases with no gene match: 9. The CDR3 is 18 amino acids. CDR3 in DNA: TGTGCCAGCAGCCTCCCGGGACAGGGGGCGAGAGGGGCCAACGTCCTGACTTTC. This translates into CASSLPGQGARGANVLTF. Supplemented by reference TRBV5-6 and TRBJ2-6, the full variable domain reads DAGVTQSPTHLIKTRGQQVTLRCSPKSGHDTVSWYQQALGQGPQFIFQYYEEEERQRGNFPDRFSGHQFPNYSSELNVNALLLGDSALYLCASSLPGQGARGANVLTFGAGSRLTVL.

This clone occurred once. The chain couples TRBV4-3 to TRBJ2-2, with D possibly TRBD2 on 6 matching bases. Germline values: CDR1 LGHNA, CDR2 YSLEER. Trimming removed 4 bases at V and 7 bases at J, with 19 bases between. This CDR3 comprises 16 residues. The CDR3 spells CASSRRESGPFGELFF. As DNA, the CDR3 is TGCGCCAGCAGCCGCCGGGAGTCCGGACCCTTCGGGGAGCTGTTTTTT.

This chain links TRBV3-1 (or the pseudogene TRBV3-2) with TRBJ2-7; D might be TRBD1 (6 bases). The CDR3 is 13 amino acids. Germline CDR1 LGHDT, CDR2 YNNKEL (reference sequence). V lost 3 bases and J lost 2, with 8 bases in between. This CDR3 reads CASSHNRAYEQYF. The CDR3 nucleotides read TGTGCCAGCAGCCATAACAGGGCCTACGAGCAGTACTTC.

This clone was seen a single time. The chain is built from TRBV5-1 and TRBJ2-7; D is possibly TRBD1 (5 bases). This CDR3 region has 15 residues. The V and J ends lost 0 bases and 2 bases respectively, with 12 bases between them. Per germline, CDR1 SGHRS and CDR2 YFSETQ. The CDR3 DNA follows: TGCGCCAGCAGCTTGGCCGCAGGGTTTACCTACGAGCAGTACTTC. It translates to CASSLAAGFTYEQYF. Full variable domain (rest looked up from reference TRBV5-1 and TRBJ2-7): KAGVTQTPRYLIKTRGQQVTLSCSPISGHRSVSWYQQTPGQGLQFLFEYFSETQRNKGNFPGRFSGRQFSNSRSEMNVSTLELGDSALYLCASSLAAGFTYEQYFGPGTRLTVT.

This sequence joins TRBV24-1 and TRBJ2-1, with 8 bases matching TRBD1. V shed 0 bases, J shed 6 bases, and the junction held 3 bases outside the gene matches. The CDR3 spans 15 residues. Germline assignment: CDR1 KGHDR and CDR2 SFDVKD. As DNA, the CDR3 is TGTGCCACCAGTGATTTGCAGGGGGCGCGCAATGAGCAGTTCTTC. Amino acids: CATSDLQGARNEQFF.

This clone has a single count. The V gene is TRBV18, the J gene TRBJ2-7; D gene ambiguous. The germline V gene has CDR1 KGHSH and CDR2 LQKENI. V dropped 6 bases and J dropped 4 bases, with 10 bases sitting between them. The CDR3 has 12 amino acids. In nucleotides, the CDR3 is TGTGCCAGCTCCCCCTTCGGGTACGAGCAGTACTTC. Encoded protein: CASSPFGYEQYF.

The chain joins TRBV6-4 to TRBJ2-1; 7 nucleotides line up with TRBD2. CDR1 is MRHNA, CDR2 SNTAGT, per germline. This CDR3 has 13 amino acids. Trimming took 4 bases from V and 10 from J; bases not matched to a gene: 7. The CDR3 loop reads CASSGDPGGEQFF. In DNA form, the CDR3 reads TGTGCCAGCAGTGGCGACCCCGGGGGGGAGCAGTTCTTC.

The chain employs TRBV5-1 and TRBJ1-1; 10 bases fit TRBD1. CDR3 length: 14 amino acids. The J segment lost 4 bases and the V segment lost 3 bases, leaving 3 bases of the junction unmatched. The germline V gene encodes CDR1 SGHRS and CDR2 YFSETQ. In DNA, the CDR3 is TGCGCCAGCAGCTGGGGGACAGGGGTCACTGAAGCTTTCTTT. Its protein is CASSWGTGVTEAFF.

V usage is TRBV9 and J usage is TRBJ2-2; D gene uncertain. V was clipped by 0 bases and J by 0 bases, with 3 bases between them. The CDR3 is 14 residues long. Germline V gene data show CDR1 as SGDLS and CDR2 as YYNGEE. The CDR3, as DNA: TGTGCCAGCAGCGTAGCAGCGAACACCGGGGAGCTGTTTTTT. This sequence encodes CASSVAANTGELFF.

The genes are TRBV19 and TRBJ2-3; D uncertain. From germline, CDR1 is LNHDA and CDR2 SQIVND (reference sequence). The CDR3 loop spans 19 amino acids. V was clipped by 7 bases and J by 1 base, with 27 bases between them. In nucleotides, the CDR3 is TGTGCCAGTACCACCTTCGGTCCCCTGCGGCCTCTTGGCACAGATACGCAGTATTTT. It translates to CASTTFGPLRPLGTDTQYF.

This chain connects TRBV6-2 or TRBV6-3 to TRBJ1-6; 8 bases map to TRBD1. The trim removed 2 bases at V and 0 bases at J, leaving 6 bases unmatched. Germline-derived CDR1 and CDR2 are MNHEY and SVGEGT. The CDR3 runs 18 residues. As DNA, the CDR3 is TGTGCCAGCAGTTACCGGGACAGGAAGAGCTCCTATAATTCACCCCTCCACTTT. The encoded protein is CASSYRDRKSSYNSPLHF.

The chain employs TRBV18 and TRBJ1-4; unclear D gene. V lost 0 bases and J 8 bases, leaving 13 bases between the germline ends. Germline CDR1 reads KGHSH; CDR2 reads LQKENI. The CDR3 is 15 amino acids. CDR3 amino acids: CASSPPSQNGEKLFF. The CDR3 nucleotides are TGTGCCAGCTCACCACCGAGCCAAAACGGGGAAAAACTGTTTTTT.

The V and J genes are TRBV5-1 and TRBJ2-5, with 9 bases matching TRBD1. V gave up 2 bases and J gave up 2 bases; unmatched junction bases: 4. Germline CDR1 SGHRS, CDR2 YFSETQ. The CDR3 is made up of 15 amino acids. CDR3 protein: CASSFTGGRQETQYF. As DNA, the CDR3 is TGCGCCAGCAGCTTCACAGGGGGCCGACAAGAGACCCAGTACTTC.

CDR3 residues: CASSFWTGLGETQYF. The CDR3 DNA reads as TGTGCCAGCAGTTTTTGGACAGGTTTGGGGGAGACCCAGTACTTC. This rearrangement joins TRBV28 to TRBJ2-5; 7 nucleotides agree with TRBD1. The CDR3 runs to 15 residues. Germline assignment: CDR1 MDHEN and CDR2 SYDVKM. V trimming: 3 bases; J trimming: 5 bases; junction bases outside the gene matches: 9.

CDR3 in DNA: TGTGCCAGTAGTACCGGGACTAGCGGCGTGGATGAGCAGTTCTTC. Its protein product is CASSTGTSGVDEQFF. The chain is built from TRBV19 and TRBJ2-1; TRBD2 aligns across 11 bases. CDR1 and CDR2 (germline): LNHDA, SQIVND (reference sequence). With 4 bases clipped from V and 8 bases from J, the junction kept 7 bases outside the gene matches. The CDR3 sequence is 15 residues long.